This T cell receptor beta chain is drawn from a study of control samples from healthy donors and cancer patients. Repertoires were generated with immunoSEQ multiplex PCR, while TCRdb's copy carries only in-frame clones and drops some. The sample lists almost 85,000 clones, around 80% seen once, with approximately 10% in the top ten. The sequence derives from a man in his fifties or sixties with head and neck cancer. The sequenced sample consisted of PBMCs.

The CDR3 loop is CSASLGLAGDTQYF. The CDR3 nucleotides are TGCAGTGCTAGTTTGGGACTAGCAGGAGATACGCAGTATTTT. The V and J genes are TRBV20-1 and TRBJ2-3; 9 bases match TRBD2. V gave up 3 bases and J gave up 5 bases; unmatched junction bases: 6. Germline V gene lookup returns CDR1 DFQATT and CDR2 SNEGSKA (reference sequence). This CDR3 region has 14 residues.